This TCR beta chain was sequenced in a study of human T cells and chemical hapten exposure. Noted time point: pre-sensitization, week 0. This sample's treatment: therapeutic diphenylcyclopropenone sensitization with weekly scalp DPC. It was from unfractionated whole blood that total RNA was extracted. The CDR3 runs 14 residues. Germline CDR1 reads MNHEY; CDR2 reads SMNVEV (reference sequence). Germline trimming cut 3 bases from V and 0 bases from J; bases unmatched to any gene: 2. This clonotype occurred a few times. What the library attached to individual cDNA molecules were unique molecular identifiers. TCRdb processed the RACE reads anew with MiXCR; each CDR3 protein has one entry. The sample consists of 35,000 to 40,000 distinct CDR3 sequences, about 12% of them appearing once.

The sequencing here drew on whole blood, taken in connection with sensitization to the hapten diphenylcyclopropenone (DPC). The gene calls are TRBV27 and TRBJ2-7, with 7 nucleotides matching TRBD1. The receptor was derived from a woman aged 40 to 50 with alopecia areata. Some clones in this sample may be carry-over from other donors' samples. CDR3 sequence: CASSLRGPSYEQYF. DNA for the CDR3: TGTGCCAGCAGTTTGAGGGGGCCCTCCTACGAGCAGTACTTC.